These 13 T cell receptor beta chains originate from one sample sequenced in a study of identical twins. TCRdb processed the 5' RACE reads anew with MiXCR; each CDR3 protein has one entry. The table has about 890,000 distinct CDR3 sequences, more than 9% seen once. These data are also associated with another study on yellow fever vaccine responses in identical twins.

The material sequenced was PBMCs. These receptors came from a woman under 30 in good health.

V is TRBV20-1 and J is TRBJ2-3, with 8 positions matching TRBD2. V trimming: 1 base; J trimming: 5 bases; junction bases outside the gene matches: 2. CDR3 length: 13 residues. CDR1 and CDR2 (germline): DFQATT, SNEGSKA (reference sequence). The DNA for the CDR3 is TGCAGTGCTAGAGTTGCGGGAGGAGATACGCAGTATTTT. This sequence encodes CSARVAGGDTQYF.

This clonotype was detected only a few times. The gene calls are TRBV4-2 and TRBJ2-3; D is possibly TRBD1 (5 bases). CDR3 length equals 15 residues. CDR1 and CDR2 (germline): LGHNA, YNFKEQ. The V end lost 6 bases, the J end lost 0 bases, and 13 bases lay between the germline ends. The CDR3 bases are TGTGCCAGCAGTGCCAGGGCCGGTAGCACAGATACGCAGTATTTT. Its translation: CASSARAGSTDTQYF.

CDR3 residues: CASSLVASIQETQYF. CDR3 nucleotides: TGTGCCAGCAGCTTAGTGGCCAGCATACAAGAGACCCAGTACTTC. The chain recombines TRBV5-6 with TRBJ2-5; unclear D gene. CDR1 and CDR2 from the germline V gene are SGHDT and YYEEEE. CDR3 length: 15 residues. V dropped 2 bases and J dropped 2 bases, with 13 bases sitting between them.

The rearrangement joins TRBV5-1 to TRBJ2-5, with 12 bases that match TRBD2. CDR3 length: 16 amino acids. CDR1 is SGHRS and CDR2 is YFSETQ in the germline V gene. Unmatched junction bases numbered 7, after V lost 4 bases and J lost 3 bases. The CDR3 reads CASSASRLAGEETQYF. As DNA, the CDR3 is TGCGCCAGCAGCGCGTCCCGACTAGCGGGAGAAGAGACCCAGTACTTC.

This clonotype was seen ten or more times. The V gene is TRBV3-1, the J gene TRBJ2-1; D not certain. Germline assignment: CDR1 LGHDT and CDR2 YNNKEL (reference sequence). V was cut by 4 bases and J by 3 bases, with 4 bases left in between. CDR3 size: 12 residues. CDR3 sequence: CASSLYYNEQFF. The CDR3 nucleotides read TGTGCCAGCAGCCTTTACTACAATGAGCAGTTCTTC.

The sample holds many counts of this clonotype. V is TRBV11-2 and J is TRBJ2-2; D gene uncertain. The CDR3 sequence is 16 residues long. The V gene lost 1 base and the J gene lost 0 bases, with 9 bases spanning the gap. Germline V gene sequence: CDR1 SGHAT, CDR2 FQNNGV. The CDR3, as DNA: TGTGCCAGCAGCTTAGTGGGCAACGCGAACACCGGGGAGCTGTTTTTT. Translated, it gives CASSLVGNANTGELFF.

This clonotype has just a few counts. This chain links TRBV12-3 or TRBV12-4 with TRBJ2-5; D unresolved. The CDR3 contains 14 residues. The V end lost 4 bases, the J end lost 1 base, and 10 bases lay between the germline ends. CDR3 sequence: CASSSPPTQETQYF. The CDR3 DNA reads as TGTGCCAGCAGTTCCCCCCCGACCCAAGAGACCCAGTACTTC.

The rearrangement links TRBV5-6 to TRBJ2-2; D call uncertain. The V end was cut by 1 base, the J end by 3 bases, with 13 bases between. The germline V gene has CDR1 SGHDT and CDR2 YYEEEE. The CDR3 is 16 residues long. Here the CDR3 reads CASSLPHGLDTGELFF. The CDR3 DNA is TGTGCCAGCAGCTTGCCCCACGGGCTGGACACCGGGGAGCTGTTTTTT.

A few counts support this clonotype. This chain uses TRBV7-3 with TRBJ2-6; no clear D gene. Trimming took 4 bases from V and 1 from J, leaving 8 bases between them. CDR1 and CDR2 (germline): SGHTA, FQGTGA. CDR3 length: 15 amino acids. The CDR3 sequence is CASSSQFSGANVLTF. CDR3 DNA sequence: TGTGCCAGCAGCTCTCAGTTTTCTGGGGCCAACGTCCTGACTTTC.

This clonotype was observed a few times. The J gene is TRBJ2-1, the V gene TRBV11-2; no definite D call. The V gene lost 0 bases and the J gene lost 10 bases, with 13 bases spanning the gap. Per the germline V gene, CDR1 is SGHAT and CDR2 is FQNNGV. The CDR3 spans 14 residues. CDR3 amino acids: CASSLDGPAREQFF. Here the CDR3 DNA reads TGTGCCAGCAGCTTAGATGGGCCGGCGCGGGAGCAGTTCTTC.

The chain has TRBV20-1 and TRBJ2-2, with 8 bases that match TRBD1. With V trimmed by 0 bases and J by 6 bases, 3 bases remained unmatched. The CDR3 is 14 amino acids. Germline V lookup: CDR1 DFQATT, CDR2 SNEGSKA (reference sequence). CDR3 sequence reads: CSAREGRGPGELFF. DNA for the CDR3: TGCAGTGCTAGAGAGGGCAGGGGGCCCGGGGAGCTGTTTTTT.

The V and J genes are TRBV18 and TRBJ1-5; tentative D call: TRBD1 (6 bases). V was trimmed by 2 bases and J by 2 bases, leaving 13 bases between them. This CDR3 comprises 16 residues. Germline loops: CDR1 KGHSH, CDR2 LQKENI. Here the CDR3 reads CASSPSTGSGNQPQHF. The CDR3 DNA follows: TGTGCCAGCTCACCAAGTACAGGGTCGGGCAATCAGCCCCAGCATTTT.

The V call is TRBV20-1, the J call TRBJ1-1; 8 positions agree with TRBD1. CDR1 and CDR2 from the germline V gene are DFQATT and SNEGSKA (reference sequence). The CDR3 totals 16 residues. V lost 1 base, J lost 1 base, and 8 bases stayed unmatched. The CDR3 region is CSARATGGGKNTEAFF. The CDR3 DNA reads TGCAGTGCTAGAGCCACAGGGGGAGGGAAGAACACTGAAGCTTTCTTT.